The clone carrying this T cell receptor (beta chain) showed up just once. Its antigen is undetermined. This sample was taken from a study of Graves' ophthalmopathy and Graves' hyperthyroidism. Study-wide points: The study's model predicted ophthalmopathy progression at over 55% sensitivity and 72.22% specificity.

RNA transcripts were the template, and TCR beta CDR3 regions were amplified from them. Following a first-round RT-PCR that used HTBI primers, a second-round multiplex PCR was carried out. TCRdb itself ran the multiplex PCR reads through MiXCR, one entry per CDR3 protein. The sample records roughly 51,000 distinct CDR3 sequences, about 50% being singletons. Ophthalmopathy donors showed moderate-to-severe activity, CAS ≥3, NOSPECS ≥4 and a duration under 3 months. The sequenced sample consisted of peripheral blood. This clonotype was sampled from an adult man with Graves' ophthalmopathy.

For the CDR3, the DNA is TGTGCCAGCAGTGACTCGATGCGGGGGCAGTTCTTC. Encoded protein: CASSDSMRGQFF. The J gene is TRBJ2-1, the V gene TRBV6-4; tentative D call: TRBD2 (6 bases). V lost 0 bases and J lost 12, with 9 bases in between. In germline, CDR1 is MRHNA, CDR2 SNTAGT. The CDR3 runs 12 residues.